Following are 28 T cell receptor beta chains from one sample sequenced in a study of shared clonotypes between healthy human individuals. This table comes from immunoSEQ multiplex PCR, and its TCRdb copy is limited to in-frame clones, with some not included. The profile shows roughly 1,500,000 clones, about 98.5% of them singletons. Source material: naive CD4+ T cells sorted from blood. The subset was: CD45RA+ positively selected. Receptors originate from a young man in good health.

The chain carries TRBV2 and TRBJ2-1; unclear D gene. Trimming took off 6 bases at V and 0 bases at J, with 12 bases between the two ends. The length of the CDR3 is 15 residues. The germline gives CDR1 SNHLY, CDR2 FYNNEI. The CDR3 DNA follows: TGTGCCAGCAGCCAAGGGTTAGTCTCCTACAATGAGCAGTTCTTC. This codes for CASSQGLVSYNEQFF.

The V call is TRBV2, the J call TRBJ2-1; D is possibly TRBD1 (6 bases). The V gene lost 6 bases and the J gene lost 4 bases, with 16 bases spanning the gap. CDR3 length equals 15 residues. Germline CDR1 SNHLY, CDR2 FYNNEI. CDR3 sequence (DNA): TGTGCCAGCAGGGACGACAGGACCACTTACAATGAGCAGTTCTTC. Protein sequence: CASRDDRTTYNEQFF.

The J gene is TRBJ2-2, the V gene TRBV5-4; perhaps TRBD2 as D (5 bases). V was pared by 1 base and J by 3 bases, with 7 bases between. Germline CDR1 reads SGHNT; CDR2 reads YYREEE (reference sequence). The CDR3 totals 14 residues. The CDR3 DNA reads as TGTGCCAGCAGCTTGACAGCGGACACCGGGGAGCTGTTTTTT. Protein: CASSLTADTGELFF.

V usage is TRBV6-5 and J usage is TRBJ2-7, with a tentative D call TRBD1 (6 bases). The V end lost 4 bases, the J end lost 7 bases, and 17 bases lay between the germline ends. Germline CDR1 and CDR2: MNHEY and SVGAGI. This CDR3 spans 14 amino acids. The CDR3 coding sequence is TGTGCCAGCAGTTCAGGGACACCGTCGGGGGAGCAGTACTTC. This codes for CASSSGTPSGEQYF.

This chain uses TRBV6-1 with TRBJ2-7; D unresolved. Trimming cost V 4 bases and J 0 bases, with 13 bases left between them. From germline, CDR1 is MNHNS and CDR2 SASEGT. The CDR3 is 15 amino acids. DNA for the CDR3: TGTGCCAGCAGTGCGCTGGATCACTTCTCCTACGAGCAGTACTTC. Translating gives CASSALDHFSYEQYF.

This chain uses TRBV4-1 with TRBJ1-1, with 7 bases aligning to TRBD1. Germline V gene data show CDR1 as MGHRA and CDR2 as YSYEKL. J was trimmed by 5 bases and V by 0 bases; bases with no gene match: 6. The CDR3 length is 15 residues. The CDR3 loop reads CASSQETGRETEAFF. CDR3 DNA: TGCGCCAGCAGCCAAGAGACAGGGCGTGAGACTGAAGCTTTCTTT.

The rearrangement links TRBV28 to TRBJ1-4; 9 positions match TRBD1. Trimming at V came to 2 bases and at J to 7 bases, leaving 5 bases not matched to a gene. CDR1 is MDHEN, CDR2 SYDVKM, per germline. This CDR3 is built from 15 residues. The CDR3 nucleotides are TGTGCCAGCAGTTTAGAGGGGACAGGGCGTGAAAAACTGTTTTTT. Translation gives CASSLEGTGREKLFF.

V usage is TRBV19 and J usage is TRBJ2-7; D perhaps matches TRBD2 (5 bases). V lost 4 bases, J lost 0 bases, and 10 bases lay in between. The CDR3 is 14 amino acids. Germline values: CDR1 LNHDA, CDR2 SQIVND (reference sequence). The CDR3, as DNA: TGTGCCAGTAGTAGAAGACGGGGCTCCTACGAGCAGTACTTC. It yields the protein CASSRRRGSYEQYF.

The chain carries TRBV5-1 and TRBJ2-7, with 7 bases identical to TRBD2. V lost 0 bases to trimming and J lost 7 bases; unmatched junction nucleotides: 4. CDR3 length: 13 amino acids. CDR1 is SGHRS and CDR2 is YFSETQ in the germline V gene. The DNA of the CDR3 is TGCGCCAGCAGCTTGGCTCGCGGGGGTGAGCAGTACTTC. Translation gives CASSLARGGEQYF. The variable domain in full, with the rest retrieved from reference TRBV5-1 and TRBJ2-7, is KAGVTQTPRYLIKTRGQQVTLSCSPISGHRSVSWYQQTPGQGLQFLFEYFSETQRNKGNFPGRFSGRQFSNSRSEMNVSTLELGDSALYLCASSLARGGEQYFGPGTRLTVT.

This clone was counted once. V is TRBV15 and J is TRBJ1-2; D not certain. Trimming cost V 0 bases and J 5 bases, with 13 bases left between them. The CDR3 extends over 15 amino acids. Germline CDR1 and CDR2: LNHNV and YYDKDF (reference sequence). In nucleotides, the CDR3 is TGTGCCACCAGCAGAGATAGAGAAACATCATATGGCTACACCTTC. Translated: CATSRDRETSYGYTF.

A word on this clone: The sample has other DNA sequences that encode this CDR3 too. The chain combines TRBV6-5 with TRBJ2-2; tentatively, D is TRBD2 (6 bases). Germline lookup yields CDR1 MNHEY and CDR2 SVGAGI. V lost 1 base, J lost 0 bases, and 6 bases lay in between. This CDR3 contains 15 residues. This chain's CDR3 is CASSYWGANTGELFF. CDR3 bases: TGTGCCAGCAGTTACTGGGGGGCGAACACCGGGGAGCTGTTTTTT.

This clone was seen a single time. This chain joins TRBV11-2 and TRBJ2-2; no clear D. There are 15 residues in the CDR3. Germline V gene data show CDR1 as SGHAT and CDR2 as FQNNGV. The V end was cut by 1 base, the J end by 2 bases, with 8 bases between. This CDR3 reads CASSLGRVNTGELFF. The CDR3 coding sequence is TGTGCCAGCAGCTTAGGCCGGGTAAACACCGGGGAGCTGTTTTTT.

This clone was picked up a small number of times. In the same sample, other DNA sequences code for this CDR3. The chain is built from TRBV11-2 and TRBJ2-7; D not certain. Trimming took 1 base from V and 0 from J, leaving 1 base between them. Germline V CDR1 and CDR2: SGHAT, FQNNGV. The CDR3 loop spans 12 amino acids. CDR3 loop: CASSLGSYEQYF. The DNA of the CDR3 is TGTGCCAGCAGCTTAGGCTCCTACGAGCAGTACTTC.

A remark on this clone: The sample contains more than one DNA sequence encoding this CDR3. This chain joins TRBV6-1 and TRBJ2-7; D gene unclear. Germline CDR1 reads MNHNS; CDR2 reads SASEGT. Trimming removed 8 bases from V and 3 bases from J, with 8 bases in between. The CDR3 has 11 residues. The CDR3 protein is CASSDGYEQYF. The CDR3 DNA follows: TGTGCCAGCTCGGACGGCTACGAGCAGTACTTC.

V gene TRBV29-1 combines with J gene TRBJ1-5; TRBD1 matches at 11 bases. The CDR3 length is 16 residues. Germline CDR1 and CDR2: SQVTM and ANQGSEA. The V segment lost 4 bases and the J segment 6 bases; nucleotides outside the gene matches: 11. The DNA of the CDR3 is TGCAGCGTTGGAGCCCCCGGGACAGGGGGGAGTCAGCCCCAGCATTTT. Encoded protein: CSVGAPGTGGSQPQHF.

The chain is built from TRBV7-6 and TRBJ1-1; D might be TRBD1 (5 bases). This CDR3 comprises 17 residues. V dropped 0 bases and J dropped 4 bases, with 18 bases sitting between them. Germline CDR1 reads SGHVS; CDR2 reads FNYEAQ. CDR3 residues: CASSLAPPNGGGTEAFF. CDR3 DNA sequence: TGTGCCAGCAGCTTAGCACCCCCAAACGGGGGGGGCACTGAAGCTTTCTTT.

This clone was counted once. V and J are TRBV5-5 and TRBJ1-2; 8 positions agree with TRBD1. Germline values: CDR1 SGHKS, CDR2 YYEKEE (reference sequence). CDR3 length: 16 residues. V was pared by 1 base and J by 1 base, with 6 bases of the junction left unmatched. The chain's CDR3 is CASSLSGTGRNYGYTF. In nucleotides, the CDR3 is TGTGCCAGCAGCTTGTCCGGGACAGGACGTAACTATGGCTACACCTTC.

The rearrangement joins TRBV2 to TRBJ2-7; the D gene is possibly TRBD1 (6 bases). Trimming took off 3 bases at V and 3 bases at J, with 9 bases between the two ends. CDR3 length: 13 residues. Germline assignment: CDR1 SNHLY and CDR2 FYNNEI. DNA for the CDR3: TGTGCCAGCAGTGACAGGGGCGACTACGAGCAGTACTTC. Amino acid sequence: CASSDRGDYEQYF.

The chain joins TRBV9 to TRBJ2-2, with 11 bases that match TRBD2. V was pared by 2 bases and J by 3 bases, with 18 bases of the junction left unmatched. The CDR3 has 21 residues. Germline assignment: CDR1 SGDLS and CDR2 YYNGEE. The CDR3: CASSVLGPRLAGTLDTGELFF. In DNA, the CDR3 is TGTGCCAGCAGCGTCCTAGGGCCAAGACTAGCGGGAACCTTGGACACCGGGGAGCTGTTTTTT.

J is TRBJ2-7 and V is TRBV6-1; D tentatively reads TRBD1 or TRBD2 (7 bases each). V lost 8 bases and J 1 base, leaving 15 bases between the germline ends. CDR3 length equals 14 residues. Germline assignment: CDR1 MNHNS and CDR2 SASEGT. CDR3: CASGGGTESYEQYF. The CDR3 coding sequence is TGTGCCAGCGGGGGAGGGACAGAGTCCTACGAGCAGTACTTC.

Concerning this clone itself: This sample also contains other DNA sequences that code for the same CDR3. The rearrangement joins TRBV5-4 to TRBJ1-1, with 10 bases matching TRBD1. After removal of 4 bases from V and 5 bases from J, the junction contained 5 bases not matched to a gene. The CDR3 has 14 residues. CDR1 and CDR2 (germline): SGHNT, YYREEE (reference sequence). CDR3 residues: CASSEGQGRTEAFF. CDR3 in DNA: TGTGCCAGCAGCGAGGGACAGGGGAGGACTGAAGCTTTCTTT.

This chain links TRBV6-6 with TRBJ1-5; D uncertain. The CDR3 is 12 residues long. With 6 bases removed from V and 6 bases from J, the gap between germline ends came to 9 bases. Germline loops: CDR1 MNHNY, CDR2 SVGAGI (reference sequence). The CDR3 reads CASSPGSQPQHF. The CDR3, as DNA: TGTGCCAGCAGCCCGGGAAGTCAGCCCCAGCATTTT.

The chain recombines TRBV6-4 with TRBJ1-2; D remains unclear. CDR1 is MRHNA, CDR2 SNTAGT, per germline. The ends were cut back, 5 bases at V and 1 base at J, with 14 bases in the middle. This CDR3 is 15 amino acids long. CDR3: CASSPGHTFNYGYTF. For the CDR3, the DNA is TGTGCCAGCAGTCCGGGCCACACCTTTAACTATGGCTACACCTTC.

The rearrangement uses TRBV28 and TRBJ1-1; 9 positions agree with TRBD1. Germline V lookup: CDR1 MDHEN, CDR2 SYDVKM. The CDR3 extends over 14 amino acids. Unmatched junction bases numbered 1, after V lost 2 bases and J lost 3 bases. The CDR3 loop is CASSLGDRDTEAFF. The CDR3, as DNA: TGTGCCAGCAGTTTAGGGGACAGGGACACTGAAGCTTTCTTT.

The chain employs TRBV7-2 and TRBJ1-2; D perhaps matches TRBD1 (5 bases). Trimming pared 3 bases from V and 8 bases from J, leaving 13 bases between. Germline V gene lookup returns CDR1 SGHTA and CDR2 FQGNSA. The CDR3 extends over 13 amino acids. CDR3 nucleotides: TGTGCCAGCAGCTTCAGGGATCGGGGAGGCTACACCTTC. Its translation is CASSFRDRGGYTF.

The chain joins TRBV11-3 to TRBJ2-7; no reliable D call. V gave up 0 bases and J gave up 6 bases, with 12 bases separating them. The CDR3 is 14 residues long. Germline V lookup: CDR1 SGHNT, CDR2 YENEEA. CDR3 bases: TGTGCCAGCAGCTTAGATGGGGTTCTAGGCGAGCAGTACTTC. Amino acid sequence: CASSLDGVLGEQYF.

The chain recombines TRBV7-2 with TRBJ1-2; no clear D gene. The germline V gene has CDR1 SGHTA and CDR2 FQGNSA. The germline V and J ends were trimmed by 3 bases and 4 bases, with 6 bases remaining between them. This CDR3 contains 12 residues. The CDR3 sequence is CASSFDGYGYTF. Here the CDR3 DNA reads TGTGCCAGCAGCTTTGACGGCTATGGCTACACCTTC.

This chain links TRBV15 with TRBJ2-7, with a possible D match to TRBD2 (5 bases). Trimming shortened V by 0 bases and J by 7 bases, and 16 bases separated the two germline ends. CDR1 and CDR2 from the germline V gene are LNHNV and YYDKDF (reference sequence). CDR3 length: 15 amino acids. DNA of the CDR3: TGTGCCACCAGCAGAGATCAGCGGCCACTCTGGGAGCAGTACTTC. Protein sequence: CATSRDQRPLWEQYF.